Listed below are T cell receptor beta chains from one sample, sequenced in a study of blood T cell repertoires in COVID-19. TCRdb's table, derived via immunoSEQ multiplex PCR, lists solely in-frame clones and lacks some. Seen here are around 150,000 clones, 85% observed once, and the top ten hold around 3.2%. The source material was peripheral blood. These receptor sequences come from a human donor with acute or convalescent COVID-19. The donor label of this sample is uncertain. CDR3s include the opening cysteine and the closing phenylalanine or tryptophan. A D gene is named only where the DNA matches it firmly. Rows may omit the clone size; those that give it use once, few, many or a size class.

J gene | clone size | D gene | V gene | CDR3 protein | CDR3 DNA
TRBJ2-1 | . | . | TRBV12-3/TRBV12-4 | CASSPHVTNEQFF | TGTGCCAGCAGTCCCCACGTCACTAATGAGCAGTTCTTC
TRBJ1-5 | . | . | TRBV7-2 | CASSLAGGMGNQPQHF | TGTGCCAGCAGCTTAGCGGGGGGGATGGGCAATCAGCCCCAGCATTTT
TRBJ1-1 | . | . | TRBV19 | CASSIWARANTEAFF | TGTGCCAGTAGTATTTGGGCCAGGGCCAACACTGAAGCTTTCTTT
TRBJ1-2 | few | . | TRBV9 | CASSVESTYYGYTF | TGTGCCAGCAGCGTAGAATCGACTTACTATGGCTACACCTTC
TRBJ1-5 | . | . | TRBV7-2 | CASSLTVSGQPQHF | TGTGCCAGCAGCTTGACGGTGAGCGGTCAGCCCCAGCATTTT
TRBJ1-4 | . | TRBD1 | TRBV2 | CASKQGAEEKLFF | TGTGCCAGCAAACAGGGGGCTGAGGAAAAACTGTTTTTT
TRBJ1-5 | . | . | TRBV12-3/TRBV12-4 | CASSLQGPQHF | TGTGCCAGCAGTTTACAGGGGCCCCAGCATTTT
TRBJ2-7 | . | . | TRBV6-1 | CASSEQGSNEQYF | TGTGCCAGCAGTGAACAGGGGAGCAACGAGCAGTACTTC
TRBJ2-7 | . | . | TRBV19 | CASSIGGLHTYEQYF | TGTGCCAGTAGTATAGGAGGACTACATACCTACGAGCAGTACTTC
TRBJ2-3 | . | TRBD2 | TRBV7-2 | CASSFPGGGVDTQYF | TGTGCCAGCAGCTTCCCGGGAGGCGGGGTAGATACGCAGTATTTT
TRBJ2-3 | once | . | TRBV5-4 | CASSLSGTHRDTQYF | TGTGCCAGCAGCTTGTCCGGGACTCACCGAGATACGCAGTATTTT
TRBJ2-2 | . | . | TRBV19 | CASQGGGITGELFF | TGTGCCAGTCAAGGGGGTGGGATCACCGGGGAGCTGTTTTTT
TRBJ1-2 | few | . | TRBV6-5 | CASSPIGYGYTF | TGTGCCAGCAGTCCTATCGGCTATGGCTACACCTTC
TRBJ1-6 | . | TRBD1 | TRBV18 | CASSRDRGRGGNSPLHF | TGTGCCAGCTCTAGGGACAGGGGGCGCGGAGGTAATTCACCCCTCCACTTT
TRBJ1-4 | . | . | TRBV3-1/TRBV3-2 | CASSQPTGGSTNEKLFF | TGTGCCAGCAGCCAACCGACAGGCGGATCAACTAATGAAAAACTGTTTTTT
TRBJ1-1 | . | TRBD1 | TRBV14 | CASSRGQGRETEAFF | TGTGCCAGCAGCCGGGGACAGGGGAGGGAAACTGAAGCTTTCTTT
TRBJ2-1 | . | TRBD2 | TRBV7-2 | CASSQIRTSGGYNEQFF | TGTGCCAGCAGCCAAATACGGACTAGCGGGGGATACAATGAGCAGTTCTTC
TRBJ1-1 | . | . | TRBV4-3 | CASSQATGNTEAFF | TGCGCCAGCAGCCAAGCAACAGGCAACACTGAAGCTTTCTTT
TRBJ1-3 | . | TRBD1 | TRBV3-1/TRBV3-2 | CASSQYRDREYTIYF | TGTGCCAGCAGCCAATACCGGGACAGGGAGTACACCATATATTTT
TRBJ1-1 | . | . | TRBV3-1/TRBV3-2 | CASSHLTEPNTEAFF | TGTGCCAGCAGCCACCTGACAGAGCCGAACACTGAAGCTTTCTTT
TRBJ1-3 | . | . | TRBV7-6 | CASKGRQAGNTIYF | TGTGCCAGCAAAGGTCGGCAGGCTGGAAACACCATATATTTT
TRBJ1-5 | . | . | TRBV7-2 | CASTLDSSGRQPQHF | TGTGCCAGCACCTTGGACTCCTCCGGGCGTCAGCCCCAGCATTTT
TRBJ1-2 | . | TRBD1 | TRBV27 | CASSLSTYPSRQGSNGYTF | TGTGCCAGCAGTTTATCGACTTATCCTTCCCGACAGGGAAGCAATGGCTACACCTTC
TRBJ1-6 | . | . | TRBV9 | CASSASGVSYNSPLHF | TGTGCCAGCAGCGCGTCCGGAGTGTCCTATAATTCACCCCTCCACTTT
TRBJ1-2 | . | TRBD1 | TRBV7-9 | CASSLVRTGSDGYTF | TGTGCCAGCAGCTTAGTTAGGACAGGGAGTGATGGCTACACCTTC
TRBJ1-6 | . | . | TRBV5-1 | CASSALPRGGFRSPLHF | TGCGCCAGCAGCGCCCTCCCTCGGGGGGGGTTTCGTTCACCCCTCCACTTT
TRBJ1-6 | . | . | TRBV2 | CASREAGEWRSYNSPLHF | TGTGCCAGCAGGGAGGCGGGCGAGTGGAGATCCTATAATTCACCCCTCCACTTT
TRBJ1-4 | . | . | TRBV27 | CASSLEGRATNEKLFF | TGTGCCAGCAGTTTAGAGGGGAGGGCAACTAATGAAAAACTGTTTTTT
TRBJ1-2 | . | . | TRBV19 | CASSKRRDGRYYGYTF | TGTGCCAGTAGTAAGAGGCGGGACGGTCGCTATTATGGCTACACCTTC
TRBJ1-5 | . | TRBD1 | TRBV28 | CASSHGQGRYSNQPQHF | TGTGCCAGCAGTCATGGACAGGGGAGGTATAGCAATCAGCCCCAGCATTTT
TRBJ2-7 | . | . | TRBV20-1 | CSASPLEDTYEQYF | TGCAGTGCTAGTCCACTCGAGGACACCTACGAGCAGTACTTC
TRBJ1-3 | . | . | TRBV19 | CASGQNGNRGGNTIYF | TGTGCCAGCGGTCAGAATGGGAACCGAGGGGGAAACACCATATATTTT
TRBJ1-2 | . | . | TRBV11-2 | CASSLTGQNYGYTF | TGTGCCAGCAGCTTAACAGGACAGAACTATGGCTACACCTTC
TRBJ1-1 | . | . | TRBV27 | CASSPSRRVNTEAFF | TGTGCCAGCAGTCCCAGCCGCAGGGTGAACACTGAAGCTTTCTTT
TRBJ1-1 | . | . | TRBV2 | CASSREAMGNEAFF | TGTGCCAGCAGCCGGGAAGCAATGGGGAATGAAGCTTTCTTT
TRBJ2-2 | . | TRBD1 | TRBV5-1 | CASSLTGALMNTGELFF | TGCGCCAGCAGCCTGACAGGGGCCCTGATGAACACCGGGGAGCTGTTTTTT
TRBJ1-2 | few | . | TRBV9 | CASSVEVGRGSDYGYTF | TGTGCCAGCAGCGTAGAGGTGGGGAGAGGGTCGGACTATGGCTACACCTTC
TRBJ2-5 | . | TRBD1 | TRBV7-2 | CASSLGDRGGQETQYF | TGTGCCAGCAGCTTAGGGGACAGGGGGGGCCAAGAGACCCAGTACTTC
TRBJ2-1 | once | TRBD2 | TRBV7-2 | CASRQSGRRGGANEQFF | TGTGCCAGCAGACAAAGCGGGCGACGCGGGGGGGCAAATGAGCAGTTCTTC
TRBJ1-3 | . | . | TRBV24-1 | CATSDLWDKSSGNTIYF | TGTGCCACCAGTGATTTATGGGACAAGAGCTCTGGAAACACCATATATTTT